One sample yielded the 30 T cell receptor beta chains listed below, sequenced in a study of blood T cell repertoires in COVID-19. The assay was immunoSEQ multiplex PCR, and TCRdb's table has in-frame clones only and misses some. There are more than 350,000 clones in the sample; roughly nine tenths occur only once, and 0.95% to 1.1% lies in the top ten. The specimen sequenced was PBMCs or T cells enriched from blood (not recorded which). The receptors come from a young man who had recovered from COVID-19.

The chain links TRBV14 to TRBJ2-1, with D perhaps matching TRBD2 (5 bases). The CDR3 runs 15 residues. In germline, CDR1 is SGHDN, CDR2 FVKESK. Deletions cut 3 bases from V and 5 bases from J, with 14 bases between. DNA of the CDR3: TGTGCCAGCAGCCATCTAGCTCATATTAACAATGAGCAGTTCTTC. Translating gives CASSHLAHINNEQFF.

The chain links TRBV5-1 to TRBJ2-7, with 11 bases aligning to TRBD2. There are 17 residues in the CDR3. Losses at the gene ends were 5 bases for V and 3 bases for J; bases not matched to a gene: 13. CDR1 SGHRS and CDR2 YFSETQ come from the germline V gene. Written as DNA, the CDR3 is TGCGCCAGCAGTAAGACTAGCGGGATGGAAGTAAGCTACGAGCAGTACTTC. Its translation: CASSKTSGMEVSYEQYF.

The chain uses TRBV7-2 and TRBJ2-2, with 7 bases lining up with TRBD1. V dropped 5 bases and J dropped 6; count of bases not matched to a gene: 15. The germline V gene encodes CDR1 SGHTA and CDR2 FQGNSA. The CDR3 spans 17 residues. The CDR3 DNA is TGTGCCAGCAGCCATAGTCGACGACAGGGAAGTGCCGGGGAGCTGTTTTTT. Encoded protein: CASSHSRRQGSAGELFF.

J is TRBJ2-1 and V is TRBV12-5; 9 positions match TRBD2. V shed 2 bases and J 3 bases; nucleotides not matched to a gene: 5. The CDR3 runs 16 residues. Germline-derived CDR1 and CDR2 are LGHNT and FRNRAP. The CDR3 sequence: CASGLSTSGIYNEQFF. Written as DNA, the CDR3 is TGTGCTAGTGGTTTGTCGACTAGCGGCATCTACAATGAGCAGTTCTTC. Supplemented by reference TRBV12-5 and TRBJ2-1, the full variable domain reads DARVTQTPRHKVTEMGQEVTMRCQPILGHNTVFWYRQTMMQGLELLAYFRNRAPLDDSGMPKDRFSAEMPDATLATLKIQPSEPRDSAVYFCASGLSTSGIYNEQFFGPGTRLTVL.

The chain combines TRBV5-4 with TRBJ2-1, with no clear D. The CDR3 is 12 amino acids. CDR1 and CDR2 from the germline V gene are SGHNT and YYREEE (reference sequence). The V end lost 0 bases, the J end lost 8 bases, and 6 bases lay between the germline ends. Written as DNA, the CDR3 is TGTGCCAGCAGCTTGGATGAGTATGAGCAGTTCTTC. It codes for CASSLDEYEQFF.

This chain's CDR3 is CASSQVGGLSGEQYF. CDR3 bases: TGTGCCAGCAGCCAAGTGGGCGGGTTATCGGGCGAGCAGTACTTC. The chain is built from TRBV28 and TRBJ2-7; perhaps TRBD2 as D (5 bases). The germline V gene has CDR1 MDHEN and CDR2 SYDVKM. V was shortened by 6 bases and J by 6 bases, with 21 bases between the two germline ends. CDR3 length: 15 residues.

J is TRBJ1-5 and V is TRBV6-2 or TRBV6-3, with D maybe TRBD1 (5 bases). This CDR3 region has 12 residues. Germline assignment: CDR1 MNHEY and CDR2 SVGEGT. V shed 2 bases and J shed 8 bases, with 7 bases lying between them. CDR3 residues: CASSYPGEPQHF. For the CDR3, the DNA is TGTGCCAGCAGTTACCCGGGGGAGCCCCAGCATTTT.

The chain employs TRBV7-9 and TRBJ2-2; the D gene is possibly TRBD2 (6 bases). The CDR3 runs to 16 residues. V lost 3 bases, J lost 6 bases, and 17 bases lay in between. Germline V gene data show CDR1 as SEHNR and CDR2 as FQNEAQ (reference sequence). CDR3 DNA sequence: TGTGCCAGCAGCTTGGGGGGAGCCCCGGGGGCCGGGGAGCTGTTTTTT. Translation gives CASSLGGAPGAGELFF.

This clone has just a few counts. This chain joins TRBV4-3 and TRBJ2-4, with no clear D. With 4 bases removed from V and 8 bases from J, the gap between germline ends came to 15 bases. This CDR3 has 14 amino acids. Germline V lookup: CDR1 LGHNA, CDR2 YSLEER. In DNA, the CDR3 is TGCGCCAGCAGCCCCGTCGTCAGTCAACACATTCAGTACTTC. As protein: CASSPVVSQHIQYF.

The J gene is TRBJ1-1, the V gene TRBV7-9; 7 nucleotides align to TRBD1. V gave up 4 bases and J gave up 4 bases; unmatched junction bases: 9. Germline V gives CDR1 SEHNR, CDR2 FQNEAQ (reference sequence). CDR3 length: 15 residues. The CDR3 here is CASSSQGGGGTEAFF. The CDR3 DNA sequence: TGTGCCAGCAGCTCCCAAGGAGGGGGCGGCACTGAAGCTTTCTTT.

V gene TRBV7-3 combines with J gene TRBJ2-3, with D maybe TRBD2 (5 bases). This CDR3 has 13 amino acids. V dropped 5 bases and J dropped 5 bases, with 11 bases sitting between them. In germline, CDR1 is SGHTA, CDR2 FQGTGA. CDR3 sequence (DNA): TGTGCCAGCAGCGTCAATCGGGGAGATACGCAGTATTTT. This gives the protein CASSVNRGDTQYF.

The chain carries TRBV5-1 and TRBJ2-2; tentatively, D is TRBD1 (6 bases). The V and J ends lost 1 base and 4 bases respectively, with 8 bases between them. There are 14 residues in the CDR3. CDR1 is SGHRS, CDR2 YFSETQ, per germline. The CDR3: CASSLTGITGELFF. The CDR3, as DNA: TGCGCCAGCAGCTTGACAGGGATCACCGGGGAGCTGTTTTTT.

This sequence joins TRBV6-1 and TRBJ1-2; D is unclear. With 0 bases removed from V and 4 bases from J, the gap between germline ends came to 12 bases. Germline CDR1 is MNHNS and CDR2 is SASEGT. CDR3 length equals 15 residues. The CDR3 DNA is TGTGCCAGCAGTGAAGCTGCGGGGTTAGGCTATGGCTACACCTTC. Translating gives CASSEAAGLGYGYTF.

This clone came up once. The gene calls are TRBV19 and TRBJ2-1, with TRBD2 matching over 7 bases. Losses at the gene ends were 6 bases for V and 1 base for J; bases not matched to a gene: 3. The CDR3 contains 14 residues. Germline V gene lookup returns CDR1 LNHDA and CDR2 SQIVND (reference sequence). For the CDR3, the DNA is TGTGCCAGTAGGGAGCGGGGTTCCTACAATGAGCAGTTCTTC. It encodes CASRERGSYNEQFF.

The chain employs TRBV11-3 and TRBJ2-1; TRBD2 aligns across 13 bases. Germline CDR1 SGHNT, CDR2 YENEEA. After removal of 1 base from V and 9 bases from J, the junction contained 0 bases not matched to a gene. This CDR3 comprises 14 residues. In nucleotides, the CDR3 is TGTGCCAGCAGCTTAGGACTAGCGGGGGGTGAGCAGTTCTTC. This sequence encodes CASSLGLAGGEQFF.

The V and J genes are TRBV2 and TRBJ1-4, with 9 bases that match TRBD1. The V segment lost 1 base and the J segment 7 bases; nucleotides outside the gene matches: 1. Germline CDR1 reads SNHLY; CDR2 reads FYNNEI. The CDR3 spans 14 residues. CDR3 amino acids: CASSEDRGREKLFF. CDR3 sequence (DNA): TGTGCCAGCAGTGAAGACAGGGGGCGTGAAAAACTGTTTTTT.

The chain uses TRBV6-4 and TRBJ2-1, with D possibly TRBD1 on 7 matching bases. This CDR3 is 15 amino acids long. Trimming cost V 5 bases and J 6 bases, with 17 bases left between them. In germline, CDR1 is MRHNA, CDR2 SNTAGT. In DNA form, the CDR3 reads TGTGCCAGCAGTAGTAACGGGCGGGACAGCAATGAGCAGTTCTTC. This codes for CASSSNGRDSNEQFF.

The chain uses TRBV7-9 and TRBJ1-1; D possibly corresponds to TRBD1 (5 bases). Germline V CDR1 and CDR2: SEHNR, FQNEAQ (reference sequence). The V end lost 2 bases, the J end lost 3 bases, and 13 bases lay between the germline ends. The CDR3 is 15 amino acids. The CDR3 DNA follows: TGTGCCAGCAGCTTATACCAGGGAGGGGACACTGAAGCTTTCTTT. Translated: CASSLYQGGDTEAFF.

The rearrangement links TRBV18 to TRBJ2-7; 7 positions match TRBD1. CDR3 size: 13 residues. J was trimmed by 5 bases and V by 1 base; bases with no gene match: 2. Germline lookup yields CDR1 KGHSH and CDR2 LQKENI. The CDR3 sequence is CASSPQGGHEQYF. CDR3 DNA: TGTGCCAGCTCACCACAAGGGGGCCACGAGCAGTACTTC.

Here the CDR3 reads CATSDSRDLSEAFF. In DNA, the CDR3 is TGTGCCACCAGTGATTCCCGGGACTTGTCTGAAGCTTTCTTT. This chain joins TRBV24-1 and TRBJ1-1; D may be TRBD1 (5 bases). Looked up from germline, CDR1 is KGHDR and CDR2 is SFDVKD. The CDR3 is 14 residues long. Trimming took 2 bases from V and 6 from J, leaving 12 bases between them.

The CDR3: CASSPRTGSGNTIYF. The DNA for the CDR3 is TGTGCCAGCAGCCCTAGGACTGGCTCTGGAAACACCATATATTTT. The gene calls are TRBV4-2 and TRBJ1-3; D remains ambiguous. Germline-derived CDR1 and CDR2 are LGHNA and YNFKEQ. The V end was cut by 4 bases, the J end by 0 bases, with 10 bases between. The CDR3 runs to 15 residues.

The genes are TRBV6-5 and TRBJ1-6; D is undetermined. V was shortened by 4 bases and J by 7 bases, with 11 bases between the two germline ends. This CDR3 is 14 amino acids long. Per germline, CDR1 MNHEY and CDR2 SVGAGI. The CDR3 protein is CASSFASPNSPLHF. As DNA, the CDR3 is TGTGCCAGCAGTTTTGCGAGCCCCAATTCACCCCTCCACTTT.

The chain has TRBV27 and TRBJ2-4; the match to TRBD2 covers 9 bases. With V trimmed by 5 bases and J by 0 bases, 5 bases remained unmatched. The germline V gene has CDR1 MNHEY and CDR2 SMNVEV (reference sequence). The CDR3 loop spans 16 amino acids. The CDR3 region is CASSAGGMVAKNIQYF. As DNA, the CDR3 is TGTGCCAGCAGTGCGGGAGGGATGGTAGCCAAAAACATTCAGTACTTC.

As DNA, the CDR3 is TGTGCCAGCAGACAGGGAAAGCACACAGATACGCAGTATTTT. Its translation: CASRQGKHTDTQYF. The chain combines TRBV6-5 with TRBJ2-3, with a possible D match to TRBD1 (6 bases). This CDR3 spans 14 amino acids. Deletions cut 6 bases from V and 2 bases from J, with 12 bases between. Per the germline V gene, CDR1 is MNHEY and CDR2 is SVGAGI.

The CDR3 is CASRPAGHNEQFF. DNA for the CDR3: TGTGCCAGCAGACCGGCGGGGCACAATGAGCAGTTCTTC. The chain couples TRBV6-5 to TRBJ2-1; tentatively, D is TRBD2 (6 bases). The CDR3 spans 13 residues. With 6 bases removed from V and 5 bases from J, the gap between germline ends came to 11 bases. Germline assignment: CDR1 MNHEY and CDR2 SVGAGI.

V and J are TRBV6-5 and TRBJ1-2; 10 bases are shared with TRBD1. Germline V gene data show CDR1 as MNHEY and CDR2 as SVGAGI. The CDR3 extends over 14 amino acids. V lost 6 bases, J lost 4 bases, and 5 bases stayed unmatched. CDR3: CASSTGQGIYGYTF. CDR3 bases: TGTGCCAGCAGCACGGGACAGGGGATCTATGGCTACACCTTC.

The CDR3 DNA sequence: TGTGCCTGGAGTATGAGCTCTGGAAACACCATATATTTT. It encodes CAWSMSSGNTIYF. This chain uses TRBV30 with TRBJ1-3; D is undetermined. V lost 2 bases and J 0 bases, leaving 5 bases between the germline ends. Germline values: CDR1 GTSNPN, CDR2 SVGIG (reference sequence). This CDR3 contains 13 residues.

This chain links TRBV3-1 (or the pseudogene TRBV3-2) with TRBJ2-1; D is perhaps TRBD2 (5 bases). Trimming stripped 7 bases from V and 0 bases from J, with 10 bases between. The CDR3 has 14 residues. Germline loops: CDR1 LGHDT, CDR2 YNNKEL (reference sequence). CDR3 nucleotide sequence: TGTGCCAGCACCCCGGGGAGCTCCTACAATGAGCAGTTCTTC. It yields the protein CASTPGSSYNEQFF.

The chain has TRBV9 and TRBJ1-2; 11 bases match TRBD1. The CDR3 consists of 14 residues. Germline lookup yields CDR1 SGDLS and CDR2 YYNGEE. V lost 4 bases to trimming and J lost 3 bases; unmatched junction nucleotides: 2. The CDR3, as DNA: TGTGCCAGCAGCATGGGACAGGGGGACTATGGCTACACCTTC. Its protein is CASSMGQGDYGYTF. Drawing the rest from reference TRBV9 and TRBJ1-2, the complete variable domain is DSGVTQTPKHLITATGQRVTLRCSPRSGDLSVYWYQQSLDQGLQFLIQYYNGEERAKGNILERFSAQQFPDLHSELNLSSLELGDSALYFCASSMGQGDYGYTFGSGTRLTVV.

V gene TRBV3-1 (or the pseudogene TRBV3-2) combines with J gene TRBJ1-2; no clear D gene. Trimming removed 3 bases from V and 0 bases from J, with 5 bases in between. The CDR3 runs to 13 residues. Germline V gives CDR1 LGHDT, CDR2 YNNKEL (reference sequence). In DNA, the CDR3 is TGTGCCAGCAGCCATACAGCTAACTATGGCTACACCTTC. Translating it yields CASSHTANYGYTF.